This is a list of T cell receptor beta chains from one sample in a study of T cell responses to AZD1222 COVID-19 vaccine. Repertoires were generated with immunoSEQ multiplex PCR, while TCRdb's copy carries only in-frame clones and drops some. Seen here are about 140,000 clones, approximately 90% observed once, and the top ten hold approximately 3.8%. This material consisted of peripheral blood, taken 28 days after the second AZD1222 dose. The receptors come from an adult who received the AZD1222 COVID-19 vaccine. Each CDR3 is given with its conserved first and last residue. The order of the fields is J gene, V gene, CDR3 length, CDR3 protein.

J gene: TRBJ1-2
V gene: TRBV6-5
CDR3 length: 12
CDR3 protein: CASSNGRRGYTF

J gene: TRBJ1-4
V gene: TRBV19
CDR3 length: 15
CDR3 protein: CASKGPSATNEKLFF

J gene: TRBJ2-7
V gene: TRBV2
CDR3 length: 13
CDR3 protein: CASSISREREQYF

J gene: TRBJ1-1
V gene: TRBV7-8
CDR3 length: 16
CDR3 protein: CASSLAPLGGGTEAFF

J gene: TRBJ2-7
V gene: TRBV7-9
CDR3 length: 14
CDR3 protein: CASSLAGTSYEQYF

J gene: TRBJ2-7
V gene: TRBV7-2
CDR3 length: 14
CDR3 protein: CASSAGLAAYEQYF

J gene: TRBJ2-2
V gene: TRBV7-6
CDR3 length: 15
CDR3 protein: CASSLLVQNTGELFF

J gene: TRBJ2-1
V gene: TRBV24-1
CDR3 length: 16
CDR3 protein: CATSDLRPRLANEQFF

J gene: TRBJ1-2
V gene: TRBV9
CDR3 length: 14
CDR3 protein: CASSGGQGRRGYTF

J gene: TRBJ1-5
V gene: TRBV29-1
CDR3 length: 13
CDR3 protein: CSVASSFNQPQHF

J gene: TRBJ2-1
V gene: TRBV4-3
CDR3 length: 14
CDR3 protein: CASSQEYLDNERFF

J gene: TRBJ1-1
V gene: TRBV14
CDR3 length: 14
CDR3 protein: CASSLLGGNTEAFF

J gene: TRBJ1-2
V gene: TRBV6-1
CDR3 length: 17
CDR3 protein: CASSEGRDNLLNYGYTF

J gene: TRBJ1-4
V gene: TRBV5-6
CDR3 length: 13
CDR3 protein: CASSLEVEEKLFF

J gene: TRBJ1-4
V gene: TRBV7-9
CDR3 length: 15
CDR3 protein: CASSLKSGGNEKLFF

J gene: TRBJ2-3
V gene: TRBV24-1
CDR3 length: 16
CDR3 protein: CATSDPGTSSTDTQYF

J gene: TRBJ2-7
V gene: TRBV5-4
CDR3 length: 13
CDR3 protein: CASRTPGLSEQYF

J gene: TRBJ1-1
V gene: TRBV6-5
CDR3 length: 13
CDR3 protein: CASSYSMGQEAFF

J gene: TRBJ2-1
V gene: TRBV7-2
CDR3 length: 15
CDR3 protein: CASSPLASSYNEQFF

J gene: TRBJ1-5
V gene: TRBV4-1
CDR3 length: 14
CDR3 protein: CASSLMGGREPQHF

J gene: TRBJ2-1
V gene: TRBV9
CDR3 length: 14
CDR3 protein: CASSARTGGSEQFF

J gene: TRBJ2-3
V gene: TRBV4-3
CDR3 length: 13
CDR3 protein: CASSQVGSDTQYF

J gene: TRBJ1-4
V gene: TRBV7-9
CDR3 length: 12
CDR3 protein: CASSPAGVKLFF

J gene: TRBJ2-5
V gene: TRBV5-1
CDR3 length: 14
CDR3 protein: CASSSPEGVETQYF

J gene: TRBJ2-7
V gene: TRBV29-1
CDR3 length: 13
CDR3 protein: CSVRRSESYEQYF

J gene: TRBJ2-1
V gene: TRBV5-4
CDR3 length: 14
CDR3 protein: CASSSAENHNEQFF

J gene: TRBJ2-7
V gene: TRBV7-9
CDR3 length: 15
CDR3 protein: CASSASWERRYEQYF

J gene: TRBJ1-5
V gene: TRBV2
CDR3 length: 13
CDR3 protein: CASTGMGDQPQHF

J gene: TRBJ2-7
V gene: TRBV23-1
CDR3 length: 10
CDR3 protein: CASSSYEQYF

J gene: TRBJ2-7
V gene: TRBV4-3
CDR3 length: 15
CDR3 protein: CASSQDGGPQNEQYF

J gene: TRBJ2-1
V gene: TRBV5-4
CDR3 length: 16
CDR3 protein: CASSSAQRSSYNEQFF